These T cell receptor beta chains were read from a single sample in a study of T-cell memory formation after mild COVID-19. TCRdb reprocessed the 5' RACE reads with MiXCR, giving one entry per CDR3 protein. Here the sample spans 350,000 to 500,000 distinct CDR3 sequences, more than 15% being singletons. The sample taken for sequencing was PBMCs or a T cell subset sorted from them (not recorded which). The receptors were gathered from a man aged 18-30 years who had mild COVID-19 (a few samples of this study predate the infection). Cell type and time point are not known. Each CDR3 is given with its conserved first and last residue. The D gene is left open where the match is weak. Not every row has a clone size; where given, it reads once, few, many or a size class.

V gene	clone size	D gene	J gene	CDR3 DNA	CDR3 protein
TRBV12-3/TRBV12-4	few	TRBD2	TRBJ2-5	TGTGCCAGCAGGCCCCAGACTAGCGGGGGGATTCAAGAGACCCAGTACTTC	CASRPQTSGGIQETQYF
TRBV7-9	few	-	TRBJ2-3	TGTGCCAGCAGGGTCGCGGGGAGCACAGATACGCAGTATTTT	CASRVAGSTDTQYF
TRBV7-2	-	TRBD1	TRBJ1-6	TGTGCCAGCAGCTTAGCCGGGACAGGGGTCTCACCCCTCCACTTT	CASSLAGTGVSPLHF
TRBV7-6	-	-	TRBJ2-3	TGTGCCAGCAGCTTAGGACCCAGGGGCGGTCGAACAGATACGCAGTATTTT	CASSLGPRGGRTDTQYF
TRBV5-4	many	-	TRBJ2-7	TGTGCCAGCAGCTCCCCGGAGGGGGCCTACAACGAGCAGTACTTC	CASSSPEGAYNEQYF
TRBV7-6	few	-	TRBJ2-2	TGTGCCAGCAGCTTAATGGGAACCGGGGAGCTGTTTTTT	CASSLMGTGELFF
TRBV12-3/TRBV12-4	-	TRBD2	TRBJ2-7	TGTGCCAGCAGTTTTGGGCTAGCGGGCTACGAGCAGTACTTC	CASSFGLAGYEQYF
TRBV28	many	-	TRBJ1-2	TGTGCCAGTGAGCCCCAGGCCATTCCCTATGGCTACACCTTC	CASEPQAIPYGYTF
TRBV5-1	few	-	TRBJ2-2	TGCGCCAGCAGCTTGGGTTTGTCGTCCAGGGGCACCGGGGAGCTGTTTTTT	CASSLGLSSRGTGELFF
TRBV20-1	few	-	TRBJ1-4	TGCAGTGCTAGTCCGCTGCAGGCGAGGGAAAAACTGTTTTTT	CSASPLQAREKLFF
TRBV12-3/TRBV12-4	few	-	TRBJ1-5	TGTGCCAGCAGTTTAGTAGGCGGCCCGCTACGTCAGCCCCAGCATTTT	CASSLVGGPLRQPQHF
TRBV15	few	TRBD1	TRBJ1-2	TGTGCCACCAGCAGAGATGGGACAGCTGACTATGGCTACACCTTC	CATSRDGTADYGYTF
TRBV6-5	many	TRBD2	TRBJ2-1	TGTGCCAGCAGTTACGCCCACGGGGGGGTCGATGAGCAGTTCTTC	CASSYAHGGVDEQFF
TRBV27	many	-	TRBJ1-3	TGTGCCAGCAGTTTATCGGGTACAGGGCCCCGCTCTGGAAACACCATATATTTT	CASSLSGTGPRSGNTIYF
TRBV7-9	many	-	TRBJ2-5	TGTGCCAGCAGCAAAGACTACCAAGAGACCCAGTACTTC	CASSKDYQETQYF